Below are 21 T cell receptor beta chains sequenced from a single sample in a study of T-cell reconstitution after alpha-beta-depleted transplantation in children. Molecular barcoding with unique molecular identifiers was used for the TCRbeta library. TCRdb processed the PCR reads anew with MiXCR; each CDR3 protein has one entry. Of fewer than 90,000 distinct CDR3 sequences in the sample, about 7.3% were seen once. The source was PBMCs from the stem cell graft donor, collected from the stem cell graft. The source of these receptors is a human donor who donated a stem cell graft to a child with acute lymphoblastic leukemia.

This sequence joins TRBV4-2 and TRBJ2-2; D perhaps matches TRBD2 (5 bases). CDR3 size: 17 residues. Looked up from germline, CDR1 is LGHNA and CDR2 is YNFKEQ. V lost 0 bases to trimming and J lost 5 bases, with 16 bases between them. The CDR3 bases are TGTGCCAGCAGCCAAGATAGAGAGGGTATGACAACCGGGGAGCTGTTTTTT. As protein: CASSQDREGMTTGELFF.

This clonotype was recorded many times. The rearrangement links TRBV27 to TRBJ1-1, with 9 bases aligning to TRBD1. Trimming at V came to 2 bases and at J to 10 bases, leaving 11 bases not matched to a gene. CDR3 length: 15 amino acids. Germline CDR1 reads MNHEY; CDR2 reads SMNVEV (reference sequence). CDR3 nucleotides: TGTGCCAGCAGTTTAACTCGTCGGACAGGGGCGTCAGCTTTCTTT. Residues: CASSLTRRTGASAFF.

This clonotype was detected only a few times. V and J are TRBV28 and TRBJ1-5, with D possibly TRBD1 on 6 matching bases. The germline gives CDR1 MDHEN, CDR2 SYDVKM. The ends were cut back, 3 bases at V and 6 bases at J, with 12 bases in the middle. The CDR3 has 14 amino acids. CDR3 sequence: CASSLMGAGQPQHF. CDR3 nucleotides: TGTGCCAGCAGTTTGATGGGGGCGGGTCAGCCCCAGCATTTT. The variable domain in full, with the rest retrieved from reference TRBV28 and TRBJ1-5, is DVKVTQSSRYLVKRTGEKVFLECVQDMDHENMFWYRQDPGLGLRLIYFSYDVKMKEKGDIPEGYSVSREKKERFSLILESASTNQTSMYLCASSLMGAGQPQHFGDGTRLSIL.

The sample holds many counts of this clonotype. The V call is TRBV5-1, the J call TRBJ2-3, with a weak D call TRBD1 (6 bases). The germline V and J ends were trimmed by 1 base and 3 bases, with 12 bases remaining between them. Germline loops: CDR1 SGHRS, CDR2 YFSETQ. This CDR3 has 15 amino acids. The CDR3 is CASSLMAGATDTQYF. The CDR3 nucleotides are TGCGCCAGCAGCTTGATGGCAGGGGCGACAGATACGCAGTATTTT.

Ten or more counts support this clonotype. The CDR3 DNA sequence: TGTGCCAGCAGCCGGGACTTCTACTCTGGAAACACCATATATTTT. This translates into CASSRDFYSGNTIYF. The chain uses TRBV6-2 or TRBV6-3 and TRBJ1-3, with TRBD1 as a possible D gene (5 bases). From germline, CDR1 is MNHEY and CDR2 SVGEGT. The CDR3 runs to 15 residues. Trimming removed 6 bases at V and 0 bases at J, with 12 bases between.

The sample holds a few counts of this clonotype. The chain has TRBV5-4 and TRBJ2-3; the match to TRBD1 covers 8 bases. Germline CDR1 reads SGHNT; CDR2 reads YYREEE (reference sequence). The CDR3 has 13 residues. V shed 7 bases and J 5 bases; nucleotides not matched to a gene: 6. The CDR3, as DNA: TGTGCCAGCCGACAGGGGATAGAAGATACGCAGTATTTT. Its translation is CASRQGIEDTQYF.

This clonotype was observed many times. CDR3 sequence reads: CASSLAGGYGYTF. The CDR3, as DNA: TGTGCCAGCAGCTTGGCCGGCGGCTATGGCTACACCTTC. The genes are TRBV5-5 and TRBJ1-2; D unresolved. CDR1 and CDR2 from the germline V gene are SGHKS and YYEKEE (reference sequence). The CDR3 runs to 13 residues. V dropped 0 bases and J dropped 4 bases, with 7 bases sitting between them.

The gene calls are TRBV2 and TRBJ2-7; 12 bases align to TRBD1. Per germline, CDR1 SNHLY and CDR2 FYNNEI. The CDR3 consists of 15 residues. V was clipped by 7 bases and J by 3 bases; unmatched bases: 7. CDR3 nucleotides: TGTGCCAGCATTCCCGGGACAGGGGGCTTCTACGAGCAGTACTTC. Translating gives CASIPGTGGFYEQYF.

Many counts were recorded for this clonotype. The J gene is TRBJ1-2, the V gene TRBV12-3 or TRBV12-4, with D uncertain. CDR3 length: 12 amino acids. Trimming removed 5 bases at V and 8 bases at J, with 12 bases between. The CDR3 DNA sequence: TGTGCCAGCAGTCGTGGGCTCAGGGGCTACACCTTC. This sequence encodes CASSRGLRGYTF.

This clonotype was picked up many times. The V call is TRBV9, the J call TRBJ2-2; unclear D gene. From germline, CDR1 is SGDLS and CDR2 YYNGEE. Trimming pared 4 bases from V and 2 bases from J, leaving 9 bases between. The CDR3 is 14 amino acids. The CDR3 DNA reads as TGTGCCAGCAGCTCGATGTACAACACCGGGGAGCTGTTTTTT. Encoded protein: CASSSMYNTGELFF.

The rearrangement joins TRBV29-1 to TRBJ1-5; TRBD1 matches 9 bases. The CDR3 runs to 14 residues. Germline CDR1 SQVTM, CDR2 ANQGSEA. The V segment lost 5 bases and the J segment 5 bases; nucleotides outside the gene matches: 7. The CDR3 DNA sequence: TGCAGCGTTACTCCGGGACAGGGAGATCAGCCCCAGCATTTT. Translating it yields CSVTPGQGDQPQHF.

The sample holds a few counts of this clonotype. This chain connects TRBV10-3 to TRBJ2-1; maybe TRBD1 (5 bases). CDR1 is ENHRY and CDR2 is SYGVKD in the germline V gene. This CDR3 region has 15 residues. With 1 base removed from V and 5 bases from J, the gap between germline ends came to 12 bases. The CDR3 here is CAISEWAGMDNEQFF. The DNA of the CDR3 is TGTGCCATCAGTGAGTGGGCAGGGATGGACAATGAGCAGTTCTTC.

The J gene is TRBJ2-5, the V gene TRBV6-2 or TRBV6-3, with D possibly being TRBD2 (6 bases). This CDR3 contains 16 residues. Looked up from germline, CDR1 is MNHEY and CDR2 is SVGEGT. The V and J ends lost 0 bases and 4 bases respectively, with 15 bases between them. For the CDR3, the DNA is TGTGCCAGCAGTTACTCAACGGGACTGTTACGAGAGACCCAGTACTTC. This codes for CASSYSTGLLRETQYF.

This clonotype came up a few times. The chain links TRBV6-5 to TRBJ2-7; 9 bases fit TRBD1. V lost 4 bases and J lost 6; bases outside the gene matches: 7. The CDR3 sequence is 14 residues long. Germline-derived CDR1 and CDR2 are MNHEY and SVGAGI. The CDR3 DNA sequence: TGTGCCAGCAGTTGGGGACAGGGAAGGGGCGAGCAGTACTTC. It codes for CASSWGQGRGEQYF.

The chain carries TRBV29-1 and TRBJ1-2, with D perhaps TRBD1 (5 bases). Trimming stripped 1 base from V and 4 bases from J, with 16 bases between. Germline V gene lookup returns CDR1 SQVTM and CDR2 ANQGSEA. CDR3 length equals 15 residues. CDR3 sequence (DNA): TGCAGCGTTGAAGGGGAGGAGGGGCCCCCCTATGGCTACACCTTC. Its protein is CSVEGEEGPPYGYTF.

There are a few counts of this clonotype. The chain uses TRBV10-3 and TRBJ1-1, with a weak D call TRBD1 (6 bases). With 4 bases removed from V and 6 bases from J, the gap between germline ends came to 12 bases. Per the germline V gene, CDR1 is ENHRY and CDR2 is SYGVKD. The CDR3 has 13 amino acids. For the CDR3, the DNA is TGTGCCATCAGTGTCAACGGGGGGCCTGAAGCTTTCTTT. This translates into CAISVNGGPEAFF.

This clonotype has ten or more counts. The CDR3 region has the DNA TGCGCCAGCAGCTTGTTCGGGGAGCTGTTTTTT. Translating it yields CASSLFGELFF. The chain combines TRBV5-1 with TRBJ2-2, with unresolved D. Trimming took off 1 base at V and 7 bases at J, with 2 bases between the two ends. Per the germline V gene, CDR1 is SGHRS and CDR2 is YFSETQ. This CDR3 comprises 11 residues.

V usage is TRBV5-8 and J usage is TRBJ2-1; 8 positions agree with TRBD1. The CDR3 totals 15 residues. From germline, CDR1 is SGHTS and CDR2 YDEGEE. Trimming at V came to 0 bases and at J to 9 bases, leaving 8 bases not matched to a gene. CDR3 sequence (DNA): TGTGCCAGCAGCTTGGGGGGCAGGGGGCTTAGTGAGCAGTTCTTC. Translating gives CASSLGGRGLSEQFF.

This clonotype appeared a few times. The chain employs TRBV5-1 and TRBJ2-7; 12 positions agree with TRBD2. Trimming took 0 bases from V and 2 from J; bases not matched to a gene: 9. There are 18 residues in the CDR3. The V gene's germline CDR1 is SGHRS and CDR2 YFSETQ. In nucleotides, the CDR3 is TGCGCCAGCAGCTTGGGACTAGCGGGGGACCTCGGGGCCTACGAGCAGTACTTC. Its translation is CASSLGLAGDLGAYEQYF.

This clonotype has ten or more counts. The V gene is TRBV9, the J gene TRBJ2-5; a weak D match, TRBD2 (5 bases). In germline, CDR1 is SGDLS, CDR2 YYNGEE. The ends were cut back, 0 bases at V and 5 bases at J, with 5 bases in the middle. The CDR3 runs 12 residues. CDR3 in DNA: TGTGCCAGCAGCGTAGGAGGGGAGACCCAGTACTTC. Translation gives CASSVGGETQYF.

The sample holds many counts of this clonotype. This chain uses TRBV24-1 with TRBJ2-1, with TRBD1 identical over 9 bases. The CDR3 spans 16 residues. Trimming took 6 bases from V and 8 from J; bases not matched to a gene: 13. From germline, CDR1 is KGHDR and CDR2 SFDVKD. The CDR3 region has the DNA TGTGCCACCAGTTTATCCGACAGGGGGTTAATGGATGAGCAGTTCTTC. This translates into CATSLSDRGLMDEQFF.